The rows below give T cell receptor beta chains drawn from one sample of a study of T-cell memory formation after mild COVID-19. TCRdb passed the 5' RACE reads through MiXCR, listing each CDR3 protein once. The sample carries roughly 100,000 distinct CDR3 sequences, 15% to 20% recorded once. What was sequenced was PBMCs or a T cell subset sorted from them (not recorded which). Receptors were obtained from an adult woman who had mild COVID-19 (a few samples of this study predate the infection). Cell type and time point are not known. The CDR3 runs from the conserved cysteine through the conserved F or W. D genes are given only for firm matches. Size tells how often a clone was seen (once, few, many) or the class of an expanded clone, and some rows leave it out.

NA TRBJ2-5 NA TRBV29-1 TGCAGCGTTGAATTTCACGGGGAGACCCAGTACTTC CSVEFHGETQYF
NA TRBJ2-7 few TRBV29-1 TGCAGCGCTATTAGTAGGGGACTGCCGATCTACGAGCAGTACTTC CSAISRGLPIYEQYF
NA TRBJ1-2 few TRBV30 TGTGCCTGGACGGGTAACTATGGCTACACCTTC CAWTGNYGYTF
TRBD2 TRBJ2-3 NA TRBV12-3/TRBV12-4 TGTGCCAGCAGTTCTACCCCCGGGAGGGGCGGCCGCACAGATACGCAGTATTTT CASSSTPGRGGRTDTQYF
NA TRBJ2-7 few TRBV5-5 TGTGCCAGCAGCTTTTCTTCGGCGCACAGCTCCTACGAGCAGTACTTC CASSFSSAHSSYEQYF
NA TRBJ2-3 NA TRBV4-1 TGCGCCAGCAGCCGCGTAACAGGATTCACAGATACGCAGTATTTT CASSRVTGFTDTQYF
NA TRBJ2-7 NA TRBV11-3 TGTGCCAGCAGCCTTAGAACCTCCTACGAGCAGTACTTC CASSLRTSYEQYF
TRBD1 TRBJ1-1 few TRBV4-1 TGCGCCAGCAGCAACCCGGGACAGGGGGTATATACTGAAGCTTTCTTT CASSNPGQGVYTEAFF
NA TRBJ1-3 NA TRBV4-2 TGTGCCAGCAGCCAAGATTGGAGACAGGTGCCCCGCCACTGGTCTGGAAACACCATATATTTT CASSQDWRQVPRHWSGNTIYF
NA TRBJ1-4 NA TRBV7-9 TGTGCCAGCAGTGACCGGGGCGCAACTAATGAAAAACTGTTTTTT CASSDRGATNEKLFF
NA TRBJ2-5 few TRBV28 TGTGCCAGCAGCCCCCTTGGGGAAGAGACCCAGTACTTC CASSPLGEETQYF
TRBD2 TRBJ2-1 few TRBV25-1 TGTGCCAGCAGCCCGGGACTAGACTACAATGAGCAGTTCTTC CASSPGLDYNEQFF
TRBD1 TRBJ2-7 NA TRBV25-1 TGTGCCAGCAGTGAATTCGGTCCGGGACAGGGGGGCTACGAGCAGTACTTC CASSEFGPGQGGYEQYF
NA TRBJ1-1 few TRBV5-1 TGCGCCAGCACCGCGGGTGGGCGGAGCACTGAAGCTTTCTTT CASTAGGRSTEAFF
TRBD2 TRBJ2-7 few TRBV5-1 TGCGCCAGCAGCTTGGGCCCAGCGGGAACCTACGAGCAGTACTTC CASSLGPAGTYEQYF
NA TRBJ1-1 NA TRBV19 TGTGCCAGTAGTATAGCCGAGAACACTGAAGCTTTCTTT CASSIAENTEAFF
NA TRBJ1-5 few TRBV12-3/TRBV12-4 TGTGCCAGCAGTTTAGTAGGGCATCAGCCCCAGCATTTT CASSLVGHQPQHF
NA TRBJ1-4 NA TRBV10-3 TGTGCCATCAGCGACGGGAGGGGTACGTGGACTAATGAAAAACTGTTTTTT CAISDGRGTWTNEKLFF
NA TRBJ1-4 NA TRBV12-3/TRBV12-4 TGTGCCAGCACGATGGGGGGAAGCCTGTTTTTT CASTMGGSLFF
NA TRBJ2-6 few TRBV9 TGTGCCAGCAGCGTAGAGAACTCTGGGGCCAACGTCCTGACTTTC CASSVENSGANVLTF
NA TRBJ2-1 NA TRBV20-1 TGCAGTGCTAGAGATTACGGGAACTCCTACAATGAGCAGTTCTTC CSARDYGNSYNEQFF
NA TRBJ2-7 NA TRBV13 TGTGCCAGCAGCTTGGGCGATGCCGGGGGAGACGAGCAGTACTTC CASSLGDAGGDEQYF
NA TRBJ1-1 NA TRBV12-3/TRBV12-4 TGTGCCAGCGGGTATTTACGGACATCCACGAACACTGAAGCTTTCTTT CASGYLRTSTNTEAFF
NA TRBJ2-7 NA TRBV7-9 TGTGCCAGCAGCCCCTCCCTGAAGGAGCTTAACTACGAGCAGTACTTC CASSPSLKELNYEQYF
NA TRBJ1-4 NA TRBV28 TGTGCCAGCAGTCTTAACTACCCCGGGACCCCGGGGGGGGAAAAACTGTTTTTT CASSLNYPGTPGGEKLFF
NA TRBJ2-5 NA TRBV7-9 TGTGCCAGCAGCCTCTCCCCCGAACAGGGCCTGGGAGAGACCCAGTACTTC CASSLSPEQGLGETQYF
NA TRBJ1-5 NA TRBV6-1 TGTGCCAGCCAGGATCCCACCAGCAATCAGCCCCAGCATTTT CASQDPTSNQPQHF
NA TRBJ2-3 NA TRBV12-3/TRBV12-4 TGTGCCAGCAGTTATGCAGGGTTTAGCACAGATACGCAGTATTTT CASSYAGFSTDTQYF
NA TRBJ2-2 few TRBV29-1 TGCAGCGTTGAAGCGGGGGTTGCCGGGGAGCTGTTTTTT CSVEAGVAGELFF
NA TRBJ1-1 few TRBV28 TGTGCCAGCAGGATCAGGAACACTGAAGCTTTCTTT CASRIRNTEAFF
NA TRBJ2-6 NA TRBV5-1 TGCGCCAGCAGTTGGGACGGTATTAGCTCTGGGGCCAACGTCCTGACTTTC CASSWDGISSGANVLTF
NA TRBJ2-7 few TRBV29-1 TGCAGCGTTGAATTACCCGGGCGCTACGAGCAGTACTTC CSVELPGRYEQYF
NA TRBJ2-5 few TRBV7-6 TGTGCCAGCAGCCCAGAGGGGGATGGGGAGACCCAGTACTTC CASSPEGDGETQYF
TRBD2 TRBJ2-1 few TRBV7-6 TGTGCCAGCAGCTCCCAGACTAGCGGGACCTACAATGAGCAGTTCTTC CASSSQTSGTYNEQFF
TRBD1 TRBJ1-4 NA TRBV27 TGTGCCAGCAGTTTTCTCCCCGGGACAGGGAATGAAAAACTGTTTTTT CASSFLPGTGNEKLFF